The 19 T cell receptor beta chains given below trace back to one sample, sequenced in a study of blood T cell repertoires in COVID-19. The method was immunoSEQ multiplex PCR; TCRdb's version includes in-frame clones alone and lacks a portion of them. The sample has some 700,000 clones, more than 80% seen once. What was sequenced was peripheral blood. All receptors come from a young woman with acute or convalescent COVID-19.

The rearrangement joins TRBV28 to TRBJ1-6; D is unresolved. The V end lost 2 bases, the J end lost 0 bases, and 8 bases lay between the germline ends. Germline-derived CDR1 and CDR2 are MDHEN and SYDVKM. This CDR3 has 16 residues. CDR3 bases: TGTGCCAGCAGTTTAAGAGTAAGCTCCTATAATTCACCCCTCCACTTT. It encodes CASSLRVSSYNSPLHF.

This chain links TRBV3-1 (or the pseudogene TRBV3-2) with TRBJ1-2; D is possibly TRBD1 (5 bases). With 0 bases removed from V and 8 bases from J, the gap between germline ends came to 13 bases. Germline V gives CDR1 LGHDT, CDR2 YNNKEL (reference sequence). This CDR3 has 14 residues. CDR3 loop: CASSQDLGRWGYTF. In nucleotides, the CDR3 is TGTGCCAGCAGCCAAGATCTGGGGCGTTGGGGCTACACCTTC.

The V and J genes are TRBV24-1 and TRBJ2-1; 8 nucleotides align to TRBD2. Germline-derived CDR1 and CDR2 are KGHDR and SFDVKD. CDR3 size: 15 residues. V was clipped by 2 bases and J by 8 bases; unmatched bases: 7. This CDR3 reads CATSDWAGGDDEQFF. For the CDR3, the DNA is TGTGCCACCAGTGATTGGGCGGGGGGCGACGATGAGCAGTTCTTC.

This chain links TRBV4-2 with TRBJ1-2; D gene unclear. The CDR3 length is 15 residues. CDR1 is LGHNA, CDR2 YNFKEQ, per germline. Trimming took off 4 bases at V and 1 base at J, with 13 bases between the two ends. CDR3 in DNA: TGTGCCAGCAGCCCATCGCTGGGGAGTAACTATGGCTACACCTTC. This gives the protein CASSPSLGSNYGYTF.

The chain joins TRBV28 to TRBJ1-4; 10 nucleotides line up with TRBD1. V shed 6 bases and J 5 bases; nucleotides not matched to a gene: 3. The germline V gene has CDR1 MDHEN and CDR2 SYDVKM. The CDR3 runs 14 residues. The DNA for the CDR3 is TGTGCCAGCAGGTCGGGACAGGGGAATGAAAAACTGTTTTTT. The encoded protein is CASRSGQGNEKLFF. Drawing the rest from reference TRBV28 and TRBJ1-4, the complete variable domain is DVKVTQSSRYLVKRTGEKVFLECVQDMDHENMFWYRQDPGLGLRLIYFSYDVKMKEKGDIPEGYSVSREKKERFSLILESASTNQTSMYLCASRSGQGNEKLFFGSGTQLSVL.

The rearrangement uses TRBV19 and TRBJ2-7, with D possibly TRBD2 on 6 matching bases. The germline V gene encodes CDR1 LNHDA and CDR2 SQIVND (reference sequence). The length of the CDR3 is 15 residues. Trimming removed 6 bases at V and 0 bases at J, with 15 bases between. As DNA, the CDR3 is TGTGCCAGTAGACGGGACTCGAGCAGCTCCTACGAGCAGTACTTC. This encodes CASRRDSSSSYEQYF.

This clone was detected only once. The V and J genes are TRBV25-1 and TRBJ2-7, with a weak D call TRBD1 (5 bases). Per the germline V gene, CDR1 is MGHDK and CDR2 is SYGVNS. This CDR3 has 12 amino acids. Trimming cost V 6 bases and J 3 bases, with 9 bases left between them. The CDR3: CASRDNVYEQYF. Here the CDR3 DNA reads TGTGCCAGCAGGGACAACGTCTACGAGCAGTACTTC.

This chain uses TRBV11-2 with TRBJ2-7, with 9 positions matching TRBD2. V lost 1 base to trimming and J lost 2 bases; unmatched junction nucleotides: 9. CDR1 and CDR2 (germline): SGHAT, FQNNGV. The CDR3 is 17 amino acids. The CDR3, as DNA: TGTGCCAGCAGCTTAGCTCTAGCGGGGATTGATCCCTACGAGCAGTACTTC. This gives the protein CASSLALAGIDPYEQYF.

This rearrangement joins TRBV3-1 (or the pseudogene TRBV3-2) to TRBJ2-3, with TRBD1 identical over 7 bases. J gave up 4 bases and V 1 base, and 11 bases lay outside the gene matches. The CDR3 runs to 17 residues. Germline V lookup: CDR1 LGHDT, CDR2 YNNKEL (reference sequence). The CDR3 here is CASSQANRGGGSDTQYF. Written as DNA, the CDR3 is TGTGCCAGCAGCCAAGCTAATCGAGGGGGCGGTTCAGATACGCAGTATTTT.

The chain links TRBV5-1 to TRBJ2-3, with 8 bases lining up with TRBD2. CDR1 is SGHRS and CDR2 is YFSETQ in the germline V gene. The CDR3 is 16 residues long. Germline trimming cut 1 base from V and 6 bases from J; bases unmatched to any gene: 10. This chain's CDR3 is CASSLRGAGAVDTQYF. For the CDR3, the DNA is TGCGCCAGCAGCTTGAGGGGAGCGGGGGCCGTGGATACGCAGTATTTT.

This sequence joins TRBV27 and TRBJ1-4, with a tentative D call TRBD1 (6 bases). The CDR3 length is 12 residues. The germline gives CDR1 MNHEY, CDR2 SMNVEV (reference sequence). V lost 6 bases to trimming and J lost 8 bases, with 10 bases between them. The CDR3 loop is CASRTGLEKLFF. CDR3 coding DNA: TGTGCCAGCAGGACAGGTCTCGAAAAACTGTTTTTT. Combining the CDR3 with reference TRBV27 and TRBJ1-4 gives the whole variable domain EAQVTQNPRYLITVTGKKLTVTCSQNMNHEYMSWYRQDPGLGLRQIYYSMNVEVTDKGDVPEGYKVSRKEKRNFPLILESPSPNQTSLYFCASRTGLEKLFFGSGTQLSVL.

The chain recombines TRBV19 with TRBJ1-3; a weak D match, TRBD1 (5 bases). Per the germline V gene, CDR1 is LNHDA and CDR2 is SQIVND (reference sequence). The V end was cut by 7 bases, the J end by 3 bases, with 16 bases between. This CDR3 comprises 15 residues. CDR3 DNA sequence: TGTGCCAGTACGGAAAGCGGGGCCGGTGGAAACACCATATATTTT. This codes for CASTESGAGGNTIYF.

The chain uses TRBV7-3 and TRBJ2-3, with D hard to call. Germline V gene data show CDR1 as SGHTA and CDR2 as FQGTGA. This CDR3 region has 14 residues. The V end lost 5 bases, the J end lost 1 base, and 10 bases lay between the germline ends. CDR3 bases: TGTGCCAGCAGCGCAATGGGCGGCACAGATACGCAGTATTTT. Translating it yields CASSAMGGTDTQYF.

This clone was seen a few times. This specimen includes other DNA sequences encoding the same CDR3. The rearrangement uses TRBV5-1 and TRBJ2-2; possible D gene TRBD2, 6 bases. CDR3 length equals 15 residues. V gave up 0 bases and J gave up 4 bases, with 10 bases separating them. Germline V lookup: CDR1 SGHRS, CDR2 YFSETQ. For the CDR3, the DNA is TGCGCCAGCAGCTTGGTTGGGGGAGGCACCGGGGAGCTGTTTTTT. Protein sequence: CASSLVGGGTGELFF.

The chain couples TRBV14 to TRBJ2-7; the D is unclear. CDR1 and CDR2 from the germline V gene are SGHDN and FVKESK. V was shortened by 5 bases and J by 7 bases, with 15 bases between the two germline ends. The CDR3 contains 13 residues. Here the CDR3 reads CASSGLPALEQYF. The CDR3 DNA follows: TGTGCCAGCAGCGGGCTCCCCGCTTTGGAGCAGTACTTC.

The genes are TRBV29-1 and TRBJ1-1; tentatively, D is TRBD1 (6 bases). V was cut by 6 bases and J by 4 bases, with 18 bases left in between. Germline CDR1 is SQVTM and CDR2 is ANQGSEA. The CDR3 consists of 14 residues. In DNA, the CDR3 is TGCAGCGTCAGCAGGGGCATGGGTGGCACTGAAGCTTTCTTT. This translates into CSVSRGMGGTEAFF.

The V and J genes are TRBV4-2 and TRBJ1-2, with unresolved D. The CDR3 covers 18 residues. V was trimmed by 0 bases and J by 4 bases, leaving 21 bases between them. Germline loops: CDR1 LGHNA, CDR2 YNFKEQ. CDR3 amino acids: CASSQDGSWAPISYGYTF. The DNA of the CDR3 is TGTGCCAGCAGCCAAGATGGTTCGTGGGCACCCATTTCCTATGGCTACACCTTC.

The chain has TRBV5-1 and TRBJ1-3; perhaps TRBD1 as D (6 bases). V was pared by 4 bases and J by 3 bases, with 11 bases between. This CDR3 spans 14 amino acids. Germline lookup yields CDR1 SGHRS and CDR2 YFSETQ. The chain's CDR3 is CASSEQGSGNTIYF. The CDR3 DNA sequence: TGCGCCAGCAGCGAACAGGGAAGTGGAAACACCATATATTTT.

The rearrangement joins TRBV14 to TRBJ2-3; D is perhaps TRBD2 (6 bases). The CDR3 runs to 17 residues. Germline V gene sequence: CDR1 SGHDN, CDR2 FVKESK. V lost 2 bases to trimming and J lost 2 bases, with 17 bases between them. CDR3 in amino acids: CASSQSWAGRFTDTQYF. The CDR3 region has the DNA TGTGCCAGCAGCCAATCTTGGGCGGGGAGATTCACAGATACGCAGTATTTT.